The 20 T cell receptor beta chains below come from one sample, sequenced in a study of blood T cell repertoires in COVID-19. TCRdb's copy holds only in-frame clones and misses some; the assay was immunoSEQ multiplex PCR. Counted here are 140,000 or so clones, around 90% occurring once; the ten biggest clones make up over 0.85%. Material: peripheral blood. The receptors were gathered from a woman in her 50s with acute or convalescent COVID-19.

V is TRBV5-6 and J is TRBJ2-4; TRBD2 matches 11 bases. Germline trimming cut 1 base from V and 6 bases from J; bases unmatched to any gene: 3. The CDR3 extends over 15 amino acids. Germline assignment: CDR1 SGHDT and CDR2 YYEEEE. In DNA form, the CDR3 reads TGTGCCAGCAGCTTGCTAGCGGGAGGCGGAAACATTCAGTACTTC. Its translation: CASSLLAGGGNIQYF.

The rearrangement joins TRBV5-1 to TRBJ2-3, with 11 bases that match TRBD2. Unmatched junction bases numbered 4, after V lost 4 bases and J lost 3 bases. The CDR3 extends over 15 amino acids. Germline CDR1 SGHRS, CDR2 YFSETQ. CDR3 bases: TGCGCCAGCAGCCGCCGACTAGCGGGGACAGATACGCAGTATTTT. It is translated as CASSRRLAGTDTQYF.

This rearrangement joins TRBV9 to TRBJ2-2, with 7 bases fitting TRBD1. The CDR3 contains 15 residues. The germline V gene encodes CDR1 SGDLS and CDR2 YYNGEE. With V trimmed by 0 bases and J by 5 bases, 4 bases remained unmatched. CDR3 in DNA: TGTGCCAGCAGCGTAGGAGGGGGCTGGACCGGGGAGCTGTTTTTT. It codes for CASSVGGGWTGELFF.

The genes are TRBV12-3 or TRBV12-4 and TRBJ1-1, with a weak D call TRBD1 (5 bases). The germline V and J ends were trimmed by 5 bases and 6 bases, with 13 bases remaining between them. The CDR3 is 13 amino acids. This chain's CDR3 is CASSVRVSAEAFF. DNA of the CDR3: TGTGCCAGCAGTGTCAGGGTTTCCGCTGAAGCTTTCTTT.

The CDR3 DNA reads TGTGCCAGCAGTCAACAGGGGGGATGGACTAATGAAAAACTGTTTTTT. Its protein product is CASSQQGGWTNEKLFF. J is TRBJ1-4 and V is TRBV5-6; 8 bases fit TRBD1. Germline V gene lookup returns CDR1 SGHDT and CDR2 YYEEEE. This CDR3 comprises 16 residues. Trimming cost V 5 bases and J 2 bases; bases outside gene matches: 8.

The V call is TRBV10-1, the J call TRBJ1-5, with no clear D. The CDR3 sequence is 13 residues long. V shed 9 bases and J shed 7 bases, with 16 bases lying between them. Germline CDR1 reads WNHNN; CDR2 reads SYGVQD (reference sequence). The CDR3 spells CARCPGKRQPQHF. The CDR3 DNA reads as TGCGCCAGATGCCCCGGGAAGCGGCAGCCCCAGCATTTT.

This chain connects TRBV19 to TRBJ2-3, with a weak D call TRBD1 (5 bases). The CDR3 consists of 17 residues. V was pared by 2 bases and J by 4 bases, with 19 bases between. CDR1 is LNHDA, CDR2 SQIVND, per germline (reference sequence). CDR3 amino acids: CASSITTPQVGADTQYF. Written as DNA, the CDR3 is TGTGCCAGTAGTATAACCACCCCACAGGTTGGGGCAGATACGCAGTATTTT.

The genes are TRBV5-4 and TRBJ2-7; 10 bases map to TRBD1. The V gene's germline CDR1 is SGHNT and CDR2 YYREEE (reference sequence). The CDR3 totals 15 residues. Trimming removed 4 bases from V and 4 bases from J; junction bases left unmatched: 8. The CDR3 DNA sequence: TGTGCCAGCAGCCGGGACAGGGGTCCTTTATACGAGCAGTACTTC. It translates to CASSRDRGPLYEQYF.

The chain uses TRBV24-1 and TRBJ2-2, with 10 bases that match TRBD2. After removal of 4 bases from V and 5 bases from J, the junction contained 9 bases not matched to a gene. The CDR3 totals 17 residues. Germline V gene sequence: CDR1 KGHDR, CDR2 SFDVKD. This chain's CDR3 is CATSEILTSGLTGELFF. The CDR3 region has the DNA TGTGCCACCAGTGAAATACTGACTAGCGGGCTAACCGGGGAGCTGTTTTTT.

The chain combines TRBV5-1 with TRBJ1-1; D is undetermined. The germline V and J ends were trimmed by 3 bases and 2 bases, with 8 bases remaining between them. The length of the CDR3 is 13 residues. CDR1 and CDR2 (germline): SGHRS, YFSETQ. This CDR3 reads CASSYTVNTEAFF. CDR3 bases: TGCGCCAGCAGCTATACGGTTAACACTGAAGCTTTCTTT.

The rearrangement uses TRBV19 and TRBJ1-1, with D perhaps matching TRBD1 (6 bases). Trimming removed 5 bases at V and 7 bases at J, with 14 bases between. The CDR3 is 13 residues long. In germline, CDR1 is LNHDA, CDR2 SQIVND (reference sequence). In DNA, the CDR3 is TGTGCCAGTAGTGCGGGGGCGCAGGGTGAAGCTTTCTTT. It codes for CASSAGAQGEAFF.

The chain is built from TRBV11-2 and TRBJ2-7; 8 bases agree with TRBD2. From germline, CDR1 is SGHAT and CDR2 FQNNGV. V shed 5 bases and J 3 bases; nucleotides not matched to a gene: 9. The CDR3 totals 15 residues. CDR3 nucleotides: TGTGCCAGCAGCAGAGCGAGCGGGGGCGGCTACGAGCAGTACTTC. This sequence encodes CASSRASGGGYEQYF.

This clone was recorded many times. This sequence joins TRBV11-3 and TRBJ2-7; D may match TRBD1 or TRBD2 (6 bases each). Germline V CDR1 and CDR2: SGHNT, YENEEA. Trimming removed 5 bases at V and 7 bases at J, with 12 bases between. This CDR3 comprises 12 residues. The CDR3 region has the DNA TGTGCCAGCAGCATAGGAGGGGGTGAGCAGTACTTC. Protein product: CASSIGGGEQYF.

The CDR3: CASTGEKTYEQYF. CDR3 bases: TGTGCCAGCACTGGGGAGAAGACCTACGAGCAGTACTTC. The chain recombines TRBV6-5 with TRBJ2-7; D possibly corresponds to TRBD2 (5 bases). The germline gives CDR1 MNHEY, CDR2 SVGAGI. The CDR3 sequence is 13 residues long. Trimming cost V 7 bases and J 2 bases, with 12 bases left between them.

The chain combines TRBV30 with TRBJ1-2, with 8 bases lining up with TRBD1. V was clipped by 3 bases and J by 4 bases; unmatched bases: 10. The germline CDR1 and CDR2 sequences are GTSNPN and SVGIG (reference sequence). The CDR3 covers 15 residues. The CDR3 coding sequence is TGTGCCTGGAGCATCGGACAGGGCAACATCTATGGCTACACCTTC. This translates into CAWSIGQGNIYGYTF.

The rearrangement joins TRBV7-3 to TRBJ2-2; tentative D call: TRBD2 (6 bases). The V gene's germline CDR1 is SGHTA and CDR2 FQGTGA. The CDR3 runs to 16 residues. The germline V and J ends were trimmed by 1 base and 0 bases, with 9 bases remaining between them. CDR3 amino acids: CASSLNSGSNTGELFF. In nucleotides, the CDR3 is TGTGCCAGCAGCTTAAACAGCGGGTCGAACACCGGGGAGCTGTTTTTT.

The chain couples TRBV7-3 to TRBJ2-3; 8 nucleotides agree with TRBD2. The CDR3 loop spans 16 amino acids. With V trimmed by 2 bases and J by 2 bases, 6 bases remained unmatched. Per the germline V gene, CDR1 is SGHTA and CDR2 is FQGTGA. The CDR3 is CASSLGSGVITDTQYF. The DNA for the CDR3 is TGTGCCAGCAGCTTAGGTAGCGGGGTAATCACAGATACGCAGTATTTT.

The rearrangement joins TRBV7-2 to TRBJ1-5, with D maybe TRBD1 (5 bases). CDR1 and CDR2 (germline): SGHTA, FQGNSA. CDR3 size: 15 residues. V was shortened by 6 bases and J by 5 bases, with 17 bases between the two germline ends. The CDR3 loop reads CASRQDTGPDQPQHF. CDR3 DNA: TGTGCCAGCAGACAAGATACAGGCCCGGATCAGCCCCAGCATTTT.

The chain links TRBV11-2 to TRBJ2-7; TRBD1 aligns across 10 bases. CDR3 size: 17 residues. CDR1 and CDR2 from the germline V gene are SGHAT and FQNNGV. J gave up 2 bases and V 6 bases, and 13 bases lay outside the gene matches. The CDR3, as DNA: TGTGCCAGCAGAAAGCCACCGGACAGGGGGAGGGCCTACGAGCAGTACTTC. Its translation: CASRKPPDRGRAYEQYF.

The gene calls are TRBV27 and TRBJ1-1; possibly TRBD1 for D (6 bases). CDR3 length: 13 residues. V lost 2 bases, J lost 6 bases, and 10 bases lay in between. Germline values: CDR1 MNHEY, CDR2 SMNVEV (reference sequence). This chain's CDR3 is CASSLVGGAEAFF. DNA of the CDR3: TGTGCCAGCAGTTTAGTAGGGGGAGCTGAAGCTTTCTTT.